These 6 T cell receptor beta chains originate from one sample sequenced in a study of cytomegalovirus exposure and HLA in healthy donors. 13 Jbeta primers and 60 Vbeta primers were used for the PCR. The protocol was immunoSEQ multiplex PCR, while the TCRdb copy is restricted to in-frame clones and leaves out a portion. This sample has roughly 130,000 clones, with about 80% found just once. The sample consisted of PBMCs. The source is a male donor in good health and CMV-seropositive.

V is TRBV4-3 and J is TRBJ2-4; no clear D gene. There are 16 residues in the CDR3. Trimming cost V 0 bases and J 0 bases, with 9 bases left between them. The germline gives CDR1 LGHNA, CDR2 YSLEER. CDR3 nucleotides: TGCGCCAGCAGCCAAGATCTGCGGCCAGCCAAAAACATTCAGTACTTC. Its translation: CASSQDLRPAKNIQYF.

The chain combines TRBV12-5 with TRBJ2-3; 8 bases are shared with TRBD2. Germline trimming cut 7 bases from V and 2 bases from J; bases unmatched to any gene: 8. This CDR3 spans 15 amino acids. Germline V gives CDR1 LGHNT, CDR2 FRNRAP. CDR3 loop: CASAPGGGPTDTQYF. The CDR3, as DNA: TGTGCTAGTGCCCCTGGCGGGGGGCCCACAGATACGCAGTATTTT.

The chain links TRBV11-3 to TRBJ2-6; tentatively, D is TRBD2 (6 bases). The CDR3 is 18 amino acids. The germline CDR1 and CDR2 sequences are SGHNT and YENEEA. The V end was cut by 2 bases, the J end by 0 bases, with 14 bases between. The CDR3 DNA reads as TGTGCCAGCAGCTTATTTGAGGGACTTTACTCTGGGGCCAACGTCCTGACTTTC. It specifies CASSLFEGLYSGANVLTF.

The CDR3 reads CASSQDTGLAVYNEQFF. CDR3 in DNA: TGCGCCAGCAGCCAAGACACTGGACTAGCGGTCTACAATGAGCAGTTCTTC. The chain carries TRBV4-3 and TRBJ2-1; 10 bases map to TRBD2. Germline V gene sequence: CDR1 LGHNA, CDR2 YSLEER. The V gene end was trimmed by 0 bases and the J gene end by 3 bases; junction bases not matched to a gene: 5. The CDR3 has 17 residues.

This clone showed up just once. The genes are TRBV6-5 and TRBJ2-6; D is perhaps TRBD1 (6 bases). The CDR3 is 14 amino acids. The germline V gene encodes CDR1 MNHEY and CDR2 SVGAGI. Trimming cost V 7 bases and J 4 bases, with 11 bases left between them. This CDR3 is CASNLGAGANVLTF. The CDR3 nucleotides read TGTGCCAGCAATCTGGGGGCCGGGGCCAACGTCCTGACTTTC.

The CDR3 nucleotides read TGTGCCAGCAGTTACGGGGCTAACACAGATACGCAGTATTTT. The encoded protein is CASSYGANTDTQYF. The chain joins TRBV6-5 to TRBJ2-3, with D possibly TRBD1 on 5 matching bases. Germline V gives CDR1 MNHEY, CDR2 SVGAGI. The CDR3 contains 14 residues. V dropped 2 bases and J dropped 2 bases, with 8 bases sitting between them.